This record looks at one T cell receptor (beta chain) sequence and its context. Its antigen remains undetermined. No much larger clone is present one base from it, and per-base qualities are unavailable. The sample originates from a study of relationships among human T cell subsets (dated by TCRdb to the early 2010s). For context, the study as a whole: The study sequenced eight distinct T cell populations from blood: pan T, CD8 cytotoxic, regulatory, Th1, Th2, naive plus transitional, activated and memory cells. General study outcomes and caveats: V, D and J usage, CDR3 length and N-nucleotide additions showed no statistically significant differences among the seven subsets. A CD4+CD8+ double-positive population could not be excluded by the bead-based sorting. Substantial sharing of CDR3s among Th1, Th2 and regulatory T cells was interpreted as suggestive of stochastic cell fate choices. Over 60% of CD8+ cytotoxic sequences belonged to clones with over 100 reads, whereas regulatory and Th2 subsets showed few such clones.

Receptor libraries were prepared by multiplex PCR. Sequenced on a 454 GS FLX. TCR alpha and beta CDR3 regions were amplified from mRNA by semiquantitative ARM-PCR. ARM-PCR used tagged nested gene-specific primers, after which communal superprimers carried out exponential amplification. Before the first-round PCR products went through the second amplification round, exonuclease was used to remove the nested primers. The amplicons were sequenced on the 454 platform, which can rapidly sequence millions of DNA fragments without cloning bias. A read counted as effective if the read could be mapped to both V and J germline segments. Under the source paper's analysis protocol: IRmap was used to assign reads to germline V, D and J segments, and IRmap relies on pyromap, a Smith-Waterman modification adapted to 454 sequencing errors. Cutoffs set at the 99th percentile of alignment scores from simulated random sequences were applied to filter D-beta assignments. CDR3 was defined as the amino acids lying between the conserved V-segment Y[YFLI]C motif and the J-segment [FW]GXGT motif. Repertoire diversity was estimated with a compound Poisson process model previously applied to large-scale EST data. A procedure for detecting cross-contamination was used to argue that sample contamination was not the source of the shared CDR3s. The raw public data were reprocessed by TCRdb itself: fastp quality trimming at Q25, MiXCR clonotype calling, in-frame beta chains only. A single entry per CDR3 protein holds the most common genes and DNA from its merged rows. The V and J calls here are based on TCRdb, not the publication. The sample records fewer than 5,500 distinct CDR3 sequences, roughly 69% of which are singletons. The ten largest clones add up to 57% of the sample.

For isolation of CD8+ cytotoxic T cells, negative selection was performed with anti-CD4 multisort beads, and positive selection with anti-CD8 beads was then performed. T cell subsets were isolated with Miltenyi superparamagnetic beads coated with subset-specific monoclonal antibodies. All T cell populations were isolated from peripheral blood. Mononuclear cells were obtained from whole blood by Ficoll separation, and monocytes were then depleted with anti-CD14 microbeads. The isolated cell populations were resuspended in RNAprotect reagent immediately. Reading from cysteine to phenylalanine, the CDR3 counts 17 amino acids. Only the CDR3 part of the read is kept: 51 bases, read in frame from the first base.

The chain couples TRBV21-1 to TRBJ1-5; the D call TRBD1 from the table was never checked on the DNA. TRBV21-1 is given as a pseudogene. Input material: CD8+ T cells sorted from blood. This clonotype was obtained from a man in his forties in good health. The CDR3 protein sequence reads: CASSPRDTQRGNQPQHF. The base sequence is TGTGCCAGCAGCCCCCGGGACACTCAAAGGGGCAATCAGCCCCAGCATTTT.